One and the same sample provided the 27 T cell receptor beta chains below, sequenced in a study of blood T cell repertoires in COVID-19. TCRdb keeps only in-frame clones here, not all; method: immunoSEQ multiplex PCR. The repertoire consists of about 200,000 clones, with about 83% occurring once and the leading ten covering 6.2%. The sequenced sample consisted of peripheral blood. The receptors come from a man aged 60-69 years who had recovered from COVID-19.

This clone has a single count. The chain uses TRBV13 and TRBJ2-1; a weak D match, TRBD1 (6 bases). This CDR3 is 19 amino acids long. Per the germline V gene, CDR1 is PRHDT and CDR2 is FYEKMQ (reference sequence). Trimming removed 5 bases from V and 7 bases from J, with 30 bases in between. CDR3 DNA: TGTGCCAGCAGCCTTCACTCCAACCCAAGCTGGGGGCCCGGGAATGAGCAGTTCTTC. Translation gives CASSLHSNPSWGPGNEQFF.

The gene calls are TRBV13 and TRBJ1-2; 9 positions match TRBD1. Germline CDR1 is PRHDT and CDR2 is FYEKMQ (reference sequence). The CDR3 totals 14 residues. Trimming cost V 3 bases and J 4 bases; bases outside gene matches: 3. The CDR3 region is CASSLEDRGYGYTF. CDR3 bases: TGTGCCAGCAGCTTGGAGGACAGGGGCTATGGCTACACCTTC.

In DNA, the CDR3 is TGTGCCAGTAGCAAGGGACAGAGCTCCTACAATGAGCAGTTCTTC. Translation: CASSKGQSSYNEQFF. The chain uses TRBV19 and TRBJ2-1; 7 bases agree with TRBD1. The V and J ends lost 6 bases and 0 bases, in that order; junction bases with no gene match: 5. The CDR3 covers 15 residues. Germline V gene sequence: CDR1 LNHDA, CDR2 SQIVND (reference sequence).

The V gene is TRBV5-1, the J gene TRBJ1-2; TRBD1 agrees at 11 bases. Germline trimming cut 6 bases from V and 7 bases from J; bases unmatched to any gene: 11. The CDR3 covers 15 residues. CDR1 is SGHRS and CDR2 is YFSETQ in the germline V gene. This chain's CDR3 is CASNRGQGAYGGYTF. In nucleotides, the CDR3 is TGCGCCAGCAATAGAGGACAGGGGGCGTACGGTGGCTACACCTTC.

CDR3 nucleotides: TGCGCCAGCAGCCCACAGGGGGCTAGAGAAAAACTGTTTTTT. Translated, it gives CASSPQGAREKLFF. The chain recombines TRBV5-1 with TRBJ1-4; the match to TRBD1 covers 9 bases. The CDR3 extends over 14 amino acids. The V and J ends lost 4 bases and 8 bases, in that order; junction bases with no gene match: 6. Germline V gene lookup returns CDR1 SGHRS and CDR2 YFSETQ.

The chain employs TRBV27 and TRBJ2-3; TRBD1 matches at 7 bases. V shed 3 bases and J 2 bases; nucleotides not matched to a gene: 2. Per the germline V gene, CDR1 is MNHEY and CDR2 is SMNVEV (reference sequence). This CDR3 is 14 amino acids long. DNA of the CDR3: TGTGCCAGCAGTTTGGGACAGAACACAGATACGCAGTATTTT. This codes for CASSLGQNTDTQYF.

This rearrangement joins TRBV2 to TRBJ1-1; 7 nucleotides align to TRBD1. This CDR3 has 13 residues. Looked up from germline, CDR1 is SNHLY and CDR2 is FYNNEI. The junction had 9 bases not matched to a gene; V was cut back by 7 bases and J by 7 bases. The CDR3 DNA follows: TGTGCCAGCAACCTGAGACAGGGTTATGAAGCTTTCTTT. It codes for CASNLRQGYEAFF. The full variable domain, its missing parts supplied by reference TRBV2 and TRBJ1-1, is EPEVTQTPSHQVTQMGQEVILRCVPISNHLYFYWYRQILGQKVEFLVSFYNNEISEKSEIFDDQFSVERPDGSNFTLKIRSTKLEDSAMYFCASNLRQGYEAFFGQGTRLTVV.

This sequence joins TRBV10-3 and TRBJ1-5; D gene uncertain. Trimming stripped 2 bases from V and 6 bases from J, with 5 bases between. CDR1 is ENHRY, CDR2 SYGVKD, per germline. This CDR3 contains 12 residues. The CDR3 loop is CAISEAGQPQHF. The CDR3 DNA follows: TGTGCCATCAGTGAGGCGGGTCAGCCCCAGCATTTT.

J is TRBJ2-1 and V is TRBV6-5, with TRBD1 as a possible D gene (5 bases). Germline assignment: CDR1 MNHEY and CDR2 SVGAGI. This CDR3 contains 13 residues. Trimming took 7 bases from V and 5 from J, leaving 12 bases between them. The CDR3 is CASKRDRHNEQFF. In DNA, the CDR3 is TGTGCCAGCAAAAGAGACAGACACAATGAGCAGTTCTTC.

The chain uses TRBV28 and TRBJ2-1; D remains ambiguous. V dropped 2 bases and J dropped 9 bases, with 11 bases sitting between them. The length of the CDR3 is 13 residues. Germline-derived CDR1 and CDR2 are MDHEN and SYDVKM. The CDR3 DNA follows: TGTGCCAGCAGTTTAGTAAGGCTAGGTGAGCAGTTCTTC. It specifies CASSLVRLGEQFF.

Only a few counts were recorded for this clone. The rearrangement uses TRBV5-1 and TRBJ2-1, with 8 bases lining up with TRBD2. J lost 1 base, V lost 4 bases, and 13 bases had no gene match. Germline CDR1 SGHRS, CDR2 YFSETQ. The CDR3 has 18 amino acids. CDR3 sequence reads: CASSPLAGLSTSYNEQFF. Here the CDR3 DNA reads TGCGCCAGCAGCCCCCTAGCGGGCCTGAGCACGTCCTACAATGAGCAGTTCTTC.

This chain uses TRBV7-2 with TRBJ2-7, with a possible D match to TRBD1 (5 bases). CDR1 SGHTA and CDR2 FQGNSA come from the germline V gene. There are 14 residues in the CDR3. V lost 2 bases and J 1 base, leaving 9 bases between the germline ends. The chain's CDR3 is CASSLKGNSYEQYF. CDR3 nucleotide sequence: TGTGCCAGCAGCTTAAAGGGGAATTCCTACGAGCAGTACTTC.

CDR3 sequence: CATSTSRQGVDEQYF. The CDR3 nucleotides read TGTGCCACCAGCACTTCTCGACAGGGAGTGGACGAGCAGTACTTC. The chain is built from TRBV15 and TRBJ2-7; 7 bases fit TRBD1. This CDR3 is built from 15 residues. Trimming took 4 bases from V and 5 from J; bases not matched to a gene: 11. Germline V CDR1 and CDR2: LNHNV, YYDKDF (reference sequence).

The chain combines TRBV18 with TRBJ2-5; tentative D call: TRBD2 (6 bases). V dropped 5 bases and J dropped 2 bases, with 15 bases sitting between them. Germline V gene data show CDR1 as KGHSH and CDR2 as LQKENI. CDR3 size: 15 residues. CDR3 amino acids: CASSYSHGGQETQYF. The CDR3 DNA is TGTGCCAGCTCATACTCTCACGGGGGACAAGAGACCCAGTACTTC. The full variable domain, rest sourced from reference TRBV18 and TRBJ2-5, is NAGVMQNPRHLVRRRGQEARLRCSPMKGHSHVYWYRQLPEEGLKFMVYLQKENIIDESGMPKERFSAEFPKEGPSILRIQQVVRGDSAAYFCASSYSHGGQETQYFGPGTRLLVL.

J is TRBJ1-1 and V is TRBV6-1; D is uncertain. Germline V gives CDR1 MNHNS, CDR2 SASEGT. The CDR3 contains 15 residues. Trimming removed 3 bases from V and 1 base from J, with 12 bases in between. The CDR3 here is CASSEGSAGNTEAFF. The CDR3 DNA reads TGTGCCAGCAGTGAGGGTTCGGCAGGGAACACTGAAGCTTTCTTT.

This clone was detected once. V is TRBV9 and J is TRBJ1-5; 7 positions match TRBD1. The CDR3 sequence is 14 residues long. Losses at the gene ends were 7 bases for V and 6 bases for J; bases not matched to a gene: 10. Germline CDR1 is SGDLS and CDR2 is YYNGEE. DNA for the CDR3: TGTGCCAGCGGGGACGGAGGGGGCGTTCAGCCCCAGCATTTT. The encoded protein is CASGDGGGVQPQHF.

The chain uses TRBV7-9 and TRBJ1-3, with no clear D. The CDR3 is 12 residues long. Germline CDR1 SEHNR, CDR2 FQNEAQ (reference sequence). With 3 bases removed from V and 4 bases from J, the gap between germline ends came to 4 bases. For the CDR3, the DNA is TGTGCCAGCAGCTTGGAGGGAAACACCATATATTTT. Its protein is CASSLEGNTIYF.

The rearrangement links TRBV5-1 to TRBJ1-2; TRBD1 might be the D (6 bases). CDR3 size: 14 residues. Germline-derived CDR1 and CDR2 are SGHRS and YFSETQ. Trimming took off 1 base at V and 8 bases at J, with 15 bases between the two ends. The CDR3 region has the DNA TGCGCCAGCAGCTTGTCCACAGGGTTGGAGGGCTACACCTTC. This sequence encodes CASSLSTGLEGYTF.

The chain employs TRBV6-5 and TRBJ2-2; a possible D gene is TRBD1 (5 bases). Germline V gene lookup returns CDR1 MNHEY and CDR2 SVGAGI. This CDR3 spans 15 amino acids. The CDR3 coding sequence is TGTGCTCCGCCCAAGGGGTCATCGAACACCGGGGAGCTGTTTTTT. This translates into CAPPKGSSNTGELFF.

This chain connects TRBV18 to TRBJ1-1, with 9 bases lining up with TRBD1. Losses at the gene ends were 3 bases for V and 1 base for J; bases not matched to a gene: 9. Germline CDR1 reads KGHSH; CDR2 reads LQKENI. The CDR3 loop spans 17 amino acids. DNA of the CDR3: TGTGCCAGCTCACCCCCCGGGACAGGGATTACGAACACTGAAGCTTTCTTT. This gives the protein CASSPPGTGITNTEAFF.

This sequence joins TRBV4-2 and TRBJ1-6, with TRBD1 identical over 8 bases. CDR3 size: 17 residues. Germline V gives CDR1 LGHNA, CDR2 YNFKEQ. The junction had 7 bases not matched to a gene; V was cut back by 3 bases and J by 3 bases. The CDR3 bases are TGTGCCAGCAGCCAGGGTTGGACAGGGAACTATAATTCACCCCTCCACTTT. Protein sequence: CASSQGWTGNYNSPLHF.

This sequence joins TRBV7-3 and TRBJ2-1, with D perhaps TRBD1 (6 bases). There are 18 residues in the CDR3. Trimming left V 5 bases short and J 3 bases short, with 23 bases between. Germline V gives CDR1 SGHTA, CDR2 FQGTGA. The CDR3: CASSPLPKGEEGYNEQFF. The DNA of the CDR3 is TGTGCCAGCAGCCCCCTCCCTAAGGGGGAAGAAGGCTACAATGAGCAGTTCTTC.

The chain couples TRBV5-1 to TRBJ2-3; no reliable D call. Germline CDR1 reads SGHRS; CDR2 reads YFSETQ. The CDR3 extends over 15 amino acids. V was trimmed by 4 bases and J by 2 bases, leaving 14 bases between them. CDR3 residues: CASSLQAGVTDTQYF. In DNA form, the CDR3 reads TGCGCCAGCAGCCTCCAAGCTGGAGTCACAGATACGCAGTATTTT.

The genes are TRBV11-3 and TRBJ2-7, with 7 bases lining up with TRBD2. Germline assignment: CDR1 SGHNT and CDR2 YENEEA. J was trimmed by 4 bases and V by 5 bases; bases with no gene match: 5. The CDR3 has 13 residues. CDR3: CASSPGGRYEQYF. The CDR3 DNA reads as TGTGCCAGCAGCCCGGGAGGCAGATACGAGCAGTACTTC. Combining the CDR3 with reference TRBV11-3 and TRBJ2-7 gives the whole variable domain EAGVVQSPRYKIIEKKQPVAFWCNPISGHNTLYWYLQNLGQGPELLIRYENEEAVDDSQLPKDRFSAERLKGVDSTLKIQPAELGDSAVYLCASSPGGRYEQYFGPGTRLTVT.

This sequence joins TRBV19 and TRBJ1-5; possibly TRBD1 for D (5 bases). Germline assignment: CDR1 LNHDA and CDR2 SQIVND (reference sequence). V was trimmed by 7 bases and J by 7 bases, leaving 20 bases between them. This CDR3 is 15 amino acids long. CDR3 amino acids: CASTSRREGKQPQHF. DNA for the CDR3: TGTGCCAGTACGAGTCGCAGGGAGGGTAAACAGCCCCAGCATTTT.

This CDR3 reads CASSQIHRVTEAFF. In DNA, the CDR3 is TGTGCCAGCAGCCAGATCCACAGGGTCACTGAAGCTTTCTTT. The chain carries TRBV14 and TRBJ1-1; D is perhaps TRBD1 (6 bases). The germline CDR1 and CDR2 sequences are SGHDN and FVKESK. The CDR3 consists of 14 residues. V lost 3 bases to trimming and J lost 4 bases, with 12 bases between them.

V is TRBV7-3 and J is TRBJ1-1; D not resolved. CDR1 is SGHTA, CDR2 FQGTGA, per germline. V dropped 1 base and J dropped 0 bases, with 9 bases sitting between them. This CDR3 spans 15 amino acids. Written as DNA, the CDR3 is TGTGCCAGCAGCTTAAACGGTCCGGTGAACACTGAAGCTTTCTTT. Protein product: CASSLNGPVNTEAFF. Using reference TRBV7-3 and TRBJ1-1 for the parts outside the CDR3, the full variable domain is GAGVSQTPSNKVTEKGKYVELRCDPISGHTALYWYRQSLGQGPEFLIYFQGTGAADDSGLPNDRFFAVRPEGSVSTLKIQRTERGDSAVYLCASSLNGPVNTEAFFGQGTRLTVV.